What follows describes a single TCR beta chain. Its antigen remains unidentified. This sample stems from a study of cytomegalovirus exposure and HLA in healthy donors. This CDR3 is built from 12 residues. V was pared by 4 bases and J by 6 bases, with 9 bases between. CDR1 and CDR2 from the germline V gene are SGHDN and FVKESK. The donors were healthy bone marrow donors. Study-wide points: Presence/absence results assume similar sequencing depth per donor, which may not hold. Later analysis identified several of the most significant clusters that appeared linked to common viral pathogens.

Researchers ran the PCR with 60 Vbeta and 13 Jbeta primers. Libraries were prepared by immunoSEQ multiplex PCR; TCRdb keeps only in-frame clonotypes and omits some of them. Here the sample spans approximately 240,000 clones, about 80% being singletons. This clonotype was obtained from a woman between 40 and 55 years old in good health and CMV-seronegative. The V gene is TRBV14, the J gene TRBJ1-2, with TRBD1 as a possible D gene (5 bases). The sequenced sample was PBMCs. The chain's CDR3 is CASSPGLNGYTF. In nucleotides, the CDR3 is TGTGCCAGCAGCCCAGGGCTCAATGGCTACACCTTC.